Listed below are T cell receptor beta chains from one sample, sequenced in a study of CD8+ T cells in alopecia areata. Profiled with immunoSEQ multiplex PCR; TCRdb holds only in-frame clones, not every one. The table shows a few hundred thousand clones, with approximately 70% occurring only once. The sequencing here drew on CD4+ T cells sorted from blood, taken at week 44, from a patient treated with tofacitinib. These receptors were obtained from a human donor with alopecia areata. Both conserved end residues are part of each CDR3. D genes are given only for firm matches. Only part of the rows carry a size: once, few, many, or a class if the clone is expanded.

j_call	v_call	clone_size	cdr3_length	d_call	cdr3_aa	cdr3_nt
TRBJ1-4	TRBV29-1	NA	13	NA	CSVGEGGSEKLFF	TGCAGCGTTGGTGAAGGGGGAAGTGAAAAACTGTTTTTT
TRBJ2-3	TRBV15	NA	14	NA	CATSREGGTDTQYF	TGTGCCACCAGCAGGGAAGGAGGCACAGATACGCAGTATTTT
TRBJ2-3	TRBV7-2	NA	12	NA	CASSFAGDTQYF	TGTGCCAGCAGCTTTGCGGGAGATACGCAGTATTTT
TRBJ2-3	TRBV25-1	NA	13	TRBD2	CASSLAGPDTQYF	TGTGCCAGCAGTTTAGCGGGCCCAGATACGCAGTATTTT
TRBJ1-2	TRBV5-1	NA	14	TRBD1	CASSPVGQGYGYTF	TGCGCCAGCAGCCCCGTCGGACAGGGCTATGGCTACACCTTC
TRBJ1-1	TRBV27	once	12	NA	CASSNRQAEAFF	TGTGCCAGCAGTAATCGACAGGCTGAAGCTTTCTTT
TRBJ1-4	TRBV28	few	16	NA	CASSWGRQGIGEKLFF	TGTGCCAGCAGCTGGGGCAGGCAGGGAATCGGTGAAAAACTGTTTTTT
TRBJ2-3	TRBV30	NA	15	TRBD1	CAWSRMGQGTDTQYF	TGTGCCTGGAGTCGAATGGGACAGGGGACAGATACGCAGTATTTT
TRBJ2-5	TRBV29-1	NA	14	NA	CSLTKLGESGTQYF	TGCAGTCTAACCAAATTGGGGGAGAGCGGGACCCAGTACTTC
TRBJ1-2	TRBV15	NA	13	NA	CATSRAINYGYTF	TGTGCCACCAGCAGAGCCATTAACTATGGCTACACCTTC
TRBJ1-4	TRBV28	few	16	TRBD1	CASSGGQLGTNEKLFF	TGTGCCAGCAGTGGGGGACAGCTAGGGACTAATGAAAAACTGTTTTTT
TRBJ1-2	TRBV29-1	NA	13	TRBD1	CSERQGYNYGYTF	TGCAGCGAACGACAGGGGTATAACTATGGCTACACCTTC
TRBJ2-1	TRBV9	many	15	NA	CASSPRDTTYNEQFF	TGTGCCAGCAGCCCCCGGGACACAACCTACAATGAGCAGTTCTTC
TRBJ2-2	TRBV4-3	NA	14	TRBD2	CASSQIAGTGELFF	TGCGCCAGCAGCCAGATAGCGGGAACCGGGGAGCTGTTTTTT
TRBJ2-3	TRBV29-1	NA	13	NA	CSAFQTRTDTQYF	TGCAGCGCTTTCCAGACTAGAACAGATACGCAGTATTTT
TRBJ1-4	TRBV29-1	NA	15	TRBD1	CSVSGGGGRGGKLFF	TGCAGCGTTTCAGGGGGAGGGGGTCGAGGTGGAAAACTGTTTTTT
TRBJ2-2	TRBV5-1	NA	16	TRBD1	CASSPGQGLNTGELFF	TGCGCCAGCAGCCCGGGACAGGGATTGAACACCGGGGAGCTGTTTTTT
TRBJ2-7	TRBV5-1	NA	13	NA	CASSRGATYEQYF	TGCGCCAGCAGCCGAGGGGCCACCTACGAGCAGTACTTC
TRBJ2-3	TRBV12-5	NA	14	NA	CASGLSRLSDTQYF	TGTGCTAGTGGTTTGAGTAGGCTGTCCGATACGCAGTATTTT
TRBJ2-1	TRBV2	NA	14	TRBD2	CASRGLAEINEQFF	TGTGCCAGCAGGGGACTAGCGGAAATTAATGAGCAGTTCTTC
TRBJ2-3	TRBV7-2	few	17	TRBD2	CASSLFSGGAEVDTQYF	TGTGCCAGCAGCTTATTTAGCGGGGGGGCCGAGGTAGATACGCAGTATTTT
TRBJ1-5	TRBV30	NA	13	NA	CAWRSGDNQPQHF	TGTGCCTGGAGATCAGGGGACAATCAGCCCCAGCATTTT
TRBJ1-2	TRBV30	NA	16	NA	CAWSVILPRDKYGYTF	TGTGCCTGGAGTGTCATTTTACCTCGGGACAAATATGGCTACACCTTC
TRBJ2-1	TRBV27	NA	14	TRBD1	CASSFGQGANEQFF	TGTGCCAGCAGTTTCGGACAGGGTGCCAATGAGCAGTTCTTC
TRBJ2-5	TRBV10-3	NA	15	TRBD1	CAISSGTGGRETQYF	TGTGCCATCAGTTCCGGGACAGGGGGGAGAGAGACCCAGTACTTC
TRBJ2-1	TRBV5-1	NA	15	NA	CASSLVALAHNEQFF	TGCGCCAGCAGCTTGGTAGCCCTAGCCCACAATGAGCAGTTCTTC
TRBJ1-1	TRBV20-1	NA	11	NA	CSARDLPEAFF	TGCAGTGCTAGAGATTTGCCTGAAGCTTTCTTT
TRBJ1-5	TRBV7-2	NA	14	TRBD1	CASSQDRGNQPQHF	TGTGCCAGCAGCCAAGACAGGGGCAATCAGCCCCAGCATTTT
TRBJ2-2	TRBV29-1	NA	13	NA	CSVDQQGTGELFF	TGCAGCGTTGATCAACAGGGCACCGGGGAGCTGTTTTTT
TRBJ2-1	TRBV7-2	NA	14	NA	CASSLGELVLDQFF	TGTGCCAGCAGCTTAGGAGAGCTAGTGCTCGATCAGTTCTTC
TRBJ1-1	TRBV5-6	NA	14	NA	CASSEGDPNTEAFF	TGTGCCAGCAGCGAAGGGGACCCTAACACTGAAGCTTTCTTT
TRBJ2-2	TRBV4-1	NA	14	NA	CASSQEEGVGELFF	TGCGCCAGCAGCCAAGAGGAGGGGGTCGGGGAGCTGTTTTTT
TRBJ1-2	TRBV27	few	13	TRBD1	CASSSGQGNGYTF	TGTGCCAGCAGTTCTGGACAGGGGAATGGCTACACCTTC
TRBJ1-1	TRBV5-1	NA	15	NA	CASSYTAGMNTEAFF	TGCGCCAGCAGTTATACAGCCGGCATGAACACTGAAGCTTTCTTT
TRBJ2-1	TRBV7-3	NA	14	TRBD2	CASSPGLAGERLFF	TGTGCCAGCAGTCCGGGACTAGCGGGGGAGCGTCTGTTCTTC
TRBJ1-1	TRBV6-5	once	13	TRBD1	CASSYSAAGGYPF	TGTGCCAGCAGTTACTCTGCGGCAGGGGGCTATCCTTTT
TRBJ1-2	TRBV5-1	NA	14	NA	CASSPTASGYGYTF	TGCGCCAGCAGCCCCACAGCGTCGGGCTATGGCTACACCTTC
TRBJ2-2	TRBV30	NA	10	NA	CAFAVRELFF	TGTGCCTTCGCGGTCCGGGAGCTGTTTTTT
TRBJ2-7	TRBV4-1	NA	14	TRBD2	CASSRGGGPDEQYF	TGCGCCAGCAGTCGGGGCGGGGGACCGGACGAGCAGTACTTC
TRBJ1-2	TRBV7-2	once	15	TRBD1	CASSTGTADSRGYTF	TGTGCCAGCAGCACCGGGACAGCCGACAGCCGTGGCTACACCTTC
TRBJ1-1	TRBV10-2	NA	10	NA	CASSEVEAFF	TGCGCCAGCAGTGAGGTTGAAGCTTTCTTT
TRBJ1-5	TRBV7-2	NA	15	NA	CASSLVAGGNQPQHF	TGTGCCAGCAGCTTAGTCGCAGGAGGGAATCAGCCCCAGCATTTT
TRBJ2-7	TRBV7-2	NA	16	TRBD1	CASSPEGQRSSYEQYF	TGTGCCAGCAGCCCCGAGGGACAGCGAAGCTCCTACGAGCAGTACTTC
TRBJ2-1	TRBV29-1	NA	14	NA	CSVVSRTSYNEQFF	TGCAGCGTTGTCTCACGGACCTCCTACAATGAGCAGTTCTTC
TRBJ2-7	TRBV10-3	NA	13	NA	CAISEADRSEQYF	TGTGCCATCAGTGAAGCGGACCGTAGCGAGCAGTACTTC